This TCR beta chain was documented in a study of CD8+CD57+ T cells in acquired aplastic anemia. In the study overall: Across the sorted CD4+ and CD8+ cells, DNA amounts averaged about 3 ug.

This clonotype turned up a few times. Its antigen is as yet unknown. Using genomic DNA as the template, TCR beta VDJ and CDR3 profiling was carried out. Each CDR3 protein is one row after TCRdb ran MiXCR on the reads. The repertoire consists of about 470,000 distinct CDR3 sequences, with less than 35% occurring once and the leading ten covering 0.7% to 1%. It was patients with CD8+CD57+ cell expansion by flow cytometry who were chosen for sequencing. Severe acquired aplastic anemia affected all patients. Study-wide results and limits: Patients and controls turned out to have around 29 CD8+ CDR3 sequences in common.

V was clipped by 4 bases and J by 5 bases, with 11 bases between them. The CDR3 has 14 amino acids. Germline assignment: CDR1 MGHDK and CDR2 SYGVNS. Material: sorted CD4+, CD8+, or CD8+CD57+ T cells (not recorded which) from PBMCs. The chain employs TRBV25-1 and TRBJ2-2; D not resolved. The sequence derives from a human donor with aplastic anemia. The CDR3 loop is CASSAPLATGELFF. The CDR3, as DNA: TGTGCCAGCAGTGCACCTTTAGCAACCGGGGAGCTGTTTTTT. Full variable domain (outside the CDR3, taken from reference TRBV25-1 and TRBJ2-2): EADIYQTPRYLVIGTGKKITLECSQTMGHDKMYWYQQDPGMELHLIHYSYGVNSTEKGDLSSESTVSRIRTEHFPLTLESARPSHTSQYLCASSAPLATGELFFGEGSRLTVL.